This is a list of T cell receptor beta chains from one sample in a study of fetal regulatory T cell absence and autoimmunity. The method was immunoSEQ multiplex PCR; TCRdb's version includes in-frame clones alone and lacks a portion of them. The sample consists of about 46,000 clones, roughly 80% of them appearing once. Sequencing was carried out using cord blood. Every receptor here comes from a newborn boy with IPEX syndrome. CDR3s include the opening cysteine and the closing phenylalanine or tryptophan. A D gene is named only where the DNA matches it firmly. Expanded clones are given a class, and other clones once, few, many or no size at all.

d_call	j_call	v_call	clone_size	cdr3_aa	cdr3_nt
-	TRBJ2-3	TRBV5-5	-	CASSFSRGRGTDTQYF	TGTGCCAGCAGCTTCTCGCGGGGCAGGGGAACGGATACGCAGTATTTT
-	TRBJ2-7	TRBV23-1	few	CASSQNNSYEQYF	TGCGCCAGCAGTCAAAACAACTCCTACGAGCAGTACTTC
-	TRBJ1-2	TRBV7-9	few	CASSFNPTGGGYTF	TGTGCCAGCAGCTTTAATCCGACAGGTGGAGGCTACACCTTC
TRBD2	TRBJ2-7	TRBV28	-	CASGGLAGEPYEQYF	TGTGCCAGCGGCGGACTAGCGGGGGAACCCTACGAGCAGTACTTC
-	TRBJ2-7	TRBV7-2	-	CASSLGSYEQYF	TGTGCCAGCAGCTTAGGCTCCTACGAGCAGTACTTC
TRBD2	TRBJ2-7	TRBV4-1	-	CASSQDQLAGDEQYF	TGCGCCAGCAGCCAAGATCAACTAGCGGGAGACGAGCAGTACTTC
TRBD2	TRBJ2-7	TRBV27	few	CASSPMAGVSYEQYF	TGTGCCAGCAGTCCCATGGCGGGGGTCTCCTACGAGCAGTACTTC
-	TRBJ2-7	TRBV7-9	-	CASSSDYEQYF	TGTGCCAGCAGCTCCGACTACGAGCAGTACTTC
TRBD1	TRBJ2-1	TRBV6-6	-	CASRDRDNEQFF	TGTGCCAGCAGGGACAGGGACAATGAGCAGTTCTTC
-	TRBJ2-1	TRBV7-6	-	CASSPGVNNEQFF	TGTGCCAGCAGCCCCGGGGTTAACAATGAGCAGTTCTTC
TRBD2	TRBJ2-2	TRBV7-2	-	CASSLGTSGTGELFF	TGTGCCAGCAGCTTAGGGACTAGCGGCACCGGGGAGCTGTTTTTT
TRBD2	TRBJ2-3	TRBV10-3	once	CAISEQRGGTDTQYF	TGTGCCATCAGTGAACAGCGGGGGGGCACAGATACGCAGTATTTT
TRBD1	TRBJ1-1	TRBV9	once	CASSVTGTGTTEAFF	TGTGCCAGCAGCGTAACGGGGACAGGGACAACTGAAGCTTTCTTT
-	TRBJ2-7	TRBV7-9	-	CASSPMGRPYEQYF	TGTGCCAGCAGCCCCATGGGGCGGCCCTACGAGCAGTACTTC
TRBD1	TRBJ1-1	TRBV7-8	once	CASSRDRVMNTEAFF	TGTGCCAGCAGCCGGGACAGGGTGATGAACACTGAAGCTTTCTTT
TRBD1	TRBJ2-1	TRBV19	-	CASSIDLSGQGPYNEQFF	TGTGCCAGTAGTATAGATCTATCGGGACAGGGTCCCTACAATGAGCAGTTCTTC
-	TRBJ2-7	TRBV6-5	-	CASSYGGGLLTEQYF	TGTGCCAGCAGTTACGGCGGGGGCCTATTAACCGAGCAGTACTTC
-	TRBJ1-2	TRBV5-4	few	CASSPPGNYGYTF	TGTGCCAGCAGCCCCCCGGGGAACTATGGCTACACCTTC
-	TRBJ1-5	TRBV11-2	-	CASSLGGSNQPQHF	TGTGCCAGCAGCTTAGGGGGAAGCAATCAGCCCCAGCATTTT
TRBD1	TRBJ1-6	TRBV5-8	few	CASSLAVGDRPLHF	TGTGCCAGCAGCTTGGCCGTCGGGGACAGACCCCTCCACTTT
-	TRBJ2-2	TRBV9	-	CASSVGGTGELFF	TGTGCCAGCAGCGTAGGAGGGACCGGGGAGCTGTTTTTT
-	TRBJ1-2	TRBV5-6	-	CASSSWGRGEARDSYTF	TGTGCCAGCAGCTCCTGGGGCAGGGGAGAGGCTCGTGATAGCTACACCTTC
TRBD2	TRBJ2-7	TRBV6-1	-	CASSEMAGEGYEQYF	TGTGCCAGCAGTGAAATGGCGGGAGAAGGCTACGAGCAGTACTTC
-	TRBJ1-1	TRBV19	-	CASRVGAGNTEAFF	TGTGCCAGTAGAGTCGGGGCGGGAAACACTGAAGCTTTCTTT
-	TRBJ1-6	TRBV4-3	-	CASSPRDIANSPLHF	TGCGCCAGCAGCCCACGGGACATAGCTAATTCACCCCTCCACTTT
-	TRBJ1-2	TRBV6-6	-	CASSSGQASGYTF	TGTGCCAGCAGTTCGGGGCAGGCAAGTGGCTACACCTTC
TRBD2	TRBJ2-7	TRBV18	once	CASSPWGGVYEQYF	TGTGCCAGCTCGCCCTGGGGGGGGGTCTACGAGCAGTACTTC
-	TRBJ2-5	TRBV7-9	-	CASSLTPKGETQYF	TGTGCCAGCAGCTTAACGCCGAAAGGGGAGACCCAGTACTTC
TRBD2	TRBJ2-3	TRBV15	-	CATSTRLAGFTDTQYF	TGTGCCACCAGCACTAGACTAGCGGGGTTCACAGATACGCAGTATTTT
-	TRBJ2-2	TRBV30	few	CAWSVRRSNTGELFF	TGTGCCTGGAGTGTCAGGCGTTCGAACACCGGGGAGCTGTTTTTT
-	TRBJ2-3	TRBV4-1	once	CASSPLPSTDTQYF	TGCGCCAGCAGCCCCTTGCCGAGCACAGATACGCAGTATTTT
TRBD2	TRBJ2-7	TRBV11-1	-	CASSLEGGRGSYEQYF	TGTGCCAGCAGCTTAGAAGGCGGGAGAGGGTCCTACGAGCAGTACTTC
-	TRBJ2-7	TRBV10-3	-	CAISEGPYEQYF	TGTGCCATCAGTGAGGGGCCCTACGAGCAGTACTTC
TRBD1	TRBJ1-2	TRBV29-1	-	CSVRQGGGYTF	TGCAGCGTGAGACAGGGTGGGGGCTACACCTTC
-	TRBJ1-1	TRBV7-9	-	CASSSRTVEAFF	TGTGCCAGCAGCTCCCGTACAGTTGAAGCTTTCTTT
TRBD2	TRBJ2-5	TRBV11-3	-	CASSLRVAGVQETQYF	TGTGCCAGCAGCTTACGGGTAGCGGGGGTCCAAGAGACCCAGTACTTC
-	TRBJ1-5	TRBV5-1	-	CASSLAQDQPQHF	TGCGCCAGCAGCTTGGCCCAGGATCAGCCCCAGCATTTT
-	TRBJ1-2	TRBV19	-	CASSSIRGGYTF	TGTGCCAGTAGTAGTATCAGGGGCGGCTACACCTTC
-	TRBJ2-3	TRBV20-1	-	CSARADRKGYF	TGCAGTGCTAGAGCCGACCGGAAGGGGTATTTT
-	TRBJ1-2	TRBV6-5	-	CASSPQARDGYTF	TGTGCCAGCAGTCCACAGGCCAGGGATGGCTACACCTTC
-	TRBJ2-2	TRBV9	-	CASSVEENTGELFF	TGTGCCAGCAGCGTAGAAGAAAACACCGGGGAGCTGTTTTTT
-	TRBJ2-3	TRBV4-2	few	CASSRGRLDTQYF	TGTGCCAGCAGCAGAGGGAGGTTAGATACGCAGTATTTT